The 12 T cell receptor beta chains presented below share a single source sample, sequenced in a study of T-cell reconstitution after alpha-beta-depleted transplantation in children (dated by TCRdb to about 2016). Per the publication, the treatment or condition label means: allogeneic hematopoietic cell transplantation with graft depleted of TCRalphabeta T cells and CD19 B cells. Library generation was performed with PCR. Sequencing took place on an Illumina HiSeq 2500. To normalize quantification of the TCRbeta repertoire, the TCR libraries were built with molecular barcoding that relied on unique molecular identifiers. TCRdb trimmed the raw reads at Q25, called clones with MiXCR and kept productive beta chains. Records with the same CDR3 protein are collapsed into one entry carrying the most frequent genes and DNA. Recorded for this sample are 600,000 to 700,000 distinct CDR3 sequences; about an eighth of them occurred a single time. Of the sample, 0.79% is held by the ten largest clones.

The specimen comprised PBMCs, sampled before TCRalphabeta/CD19-depleted stem cell transplant. These TCRs come from a girl aged 2-10 years with congenital amegakaryocytic thrombocytopenia, due to receive a stem cell transplant.

This clonotype appeared a few times. V is TRBV5-1 and J is TRBJ2-6; D not resolved. CDR3 length equals 19 residues. Germline V gives CDR1 SGHRS, CDR2 YFSETQ. The V gene lost 0 bases and the J gene lost 0 bases, with 16 bases spanning the gap. CDR3 bases: TGCGCCAGCAGCTTGGCCGTGGAGCCAACCTACTCTGGGGCCAACGTCCTGACTTTC. Its translation: CASSLAVEPTYSGANVLTF.

In this sample, this clonotype turned up a few times. The chain uses TRBV5-1 and TRBJ1-5; no clear D. Germline V gene data show CDR1 as SGHRS and CDR2 as YFSETQ. V lost 4 bases and J 0 bases, leaving 11 bases between the germline ends. This CDR3 has 15 amino acids. The CDR3 region is CASSKDGNSNQPQHF. The CDR3, as DNA: TGCGCCAGCAGCAAGGACGGCAATAGCAATCAGCCCCAGCATTTT. Filled out from reference TRBV5-1 and TRBJ1-5, the complete variable domain reads KAGVTQTPRYLIKTRGQQVTLSCSPISGHRSVSWYQQTPGQGLQFLFEYFSETQRNKGNFPGRFSGRQFSNSRSEMNVSTLELGDSALYLCASSKDGNSNQPQHFGDGTRLSIL.

For this clonotype: Just one base apart from a much larger clone, this may be a read error. The chain joins TRBV10-2 to TRBJ2-3; 15 nucleotides line up with TRBD2. The CDR3 spans 14 residues. Germline V CDR1 and CDR2: WSHSY, SAAADI. The junction had 9 bases not matched to a gene; V was cut back by 6 bases and J by 14 bases. CDR3 region: CASSEGLAGGVRYF. The CDR3 coding sequence is TGCGCCAGCAGCGAAGGACTAGCGGGAGGGGTGCGGTATTTT.

This clonotype was seen more than once but under ten times. The chain joins TRBV28 to TRBJ1-2; possibly TRBD1 for D (6 bases). V lost 5 bases, J lost 8 bases, and 24 bases lay in between. This CDR3 has 16 amino acids. CDR1 and CDR2 (germline): MDHEN, SYDVKM. The CDR3 coding sequence is TGTGCCAGCAGTGCCCTGGCCGGGACAATCTCGGGAGGCTACACCTTC. Amino acids: CASSALAGTISGGYTF.

This clonotype showed up just a few times. This sequence joins TRBV29-1 and TRBJ1-1; D possibly corresponds to TRBD1 (5 bases). Germline CDR1 is SQVTM and CDR2 is ANQGSEA. The V and J ends lost 7 bases and 1 base respectively, with 13 bases between them. The CDR3 consists of 13 residues. DNA for the CDR3: TGCAGCGCTATGACAGAATGGAACACTGAAGCTTTCTTT. Its translation: CSAMTEWNTEAFF.

The rearrangement links TRBV15 to TRBJ2-3; 7 bases align to TRBD2. CDR3 length: 15 amino acids. V gave up 8 bases and J gave up 6 bases; unmatched junction bases: 14. Germline-derived CDR1 and CDR2 are LNHNV and YYDKDF (reference sequence). The DNA of the CDR3 is TGTGCCACCCTAAGCGGGAAGGTCGTACGGGATACGCAGTATTTT. Protein sequence: CATLSGKVVRDTQYF.

This clonotype was counted ten times or more. The CDR3 bases are TGTGCCAGCACCTTAGGACAGGTTCGTAATGAGCAGTTCTTC. Protein sequence: CASTLGQVRNEQFF. The V and J genes are TRBV12-3 or TRBV12-4 and TRBJ2-1; 7 bases match TRBD1. V was clipped by 7 bases and J by 7 bases; unmatched bases: 10. The CDR3 consists of 14 residues.

This clonotype was counted a few times. The chain joins TRBV3-1 to TRBJ2-1; TRBD2 agrees at 10 bases. Trimming took 10 bases from V and 5 from J; bases not matched to a gene: 5. Per germline, CDR1 LGHDT and CDR2 YNNKEL (reference sequence). CDR3 length equals 13 residues. CDR3 coding DNA: TGTGCCAACCTACTAGCGGGACACAATGAGCAGTTCTTC. It encodes CANLLAGHNEQFF.

This clonotype has only a few counts. This chain joins TRBV7-9 and TRBJ2-3, with TRBD2 identical over 11 bases. Germline lookup yields CDR1 SEHNR and CDR2 FQNEAQ (reference sequence). The CDR3 consists of 17 residues. V lost 5 bases and J lost 2; bases outside the gene matches: 9. The DNA for the CDR3 is TGTGCCAGCAGCACACGGGGACTAGCGGAAATCACAGATACGCAGTATTTT. It yields the protein CASSTRGLAEITDTQYF.

Turning to this clonotype: A read error may be the cause here, since a much bigger clone is one base away. This chain links TRBV29-1 with TRBJ2-4, with no clear D. The CDR3 contains 13 residues. Trimming removed 7 bases from V and 6 bases from J, with 16 bases in between. CDR1 and CDR2 from the germline V gene are SQVTM and ANQGSEA. The CDR3: CSAVNSSSNIQYF. The CDR3 nucleotides read TGCAGCGCCGTTAACAGTTCCTCAAACATTCAGTACTTC. The whole variable domain, remainder taken from reference TRBV29-1 and TRBJ2-4, is SAVISQKPSRDICQRGTSLTIQCQVDSQVTMMFWYRQQPGQSLTLIATANQGSEATYESGFVIDKFPISRPNLTFSTLTVSNMSPEDSSIYLCSAVNSSSNIQYFGAGTRLSVL.

This clonotype has at least ten counts. The rearrangement links TRBV20-1 to TRBJ2-3, with D hard to call. This CDR3 spans 11 amino acids. Trimming removed 6 bases from V and 6 bases from J, with 10 bases in between. Per the germline V gene, CDR1 is DFQATT and CDR2 is SNEGSKA (reference sequence). The CDR3: CSALIYDTQYF. In DNA, the CDR3 is TGCAGTGCCCTAATTTACGATACGCAGTATTTT.

Concerning this clonotype: A much larger clone differs from this one at a single base, so this may be a read error. This chain links TRBV29-1 with TRBJ2-5; D not resolved. Per the germline V gene, CDR1 is SQVTM and CDR2 is ANQGSEA. The CDR3 totals 12 residues. The CDR3 DNA reads as TGCAGGGCGCGACACCTCCAAGAGACCCAGTACTTC. It codes for CRARHLQETQYF.